These 3 T cell receptor beta chains originate from one sample sequenced in a study of T-cell memory formation after mild COVID-19. In TCRdb, the 5' RACE reads were re-called with MiXCR into one record per CDR3 protein. The sample contains 240,000 or so distinct CDR3 sequences, more than 8% of which appear only once. The sample comprised PBMCs or a T cell subset sorted from them (not recorded which). These receptors were obtained from a man between 18 and 29 years old who had mild COVID-19 (a few samples of this study predate the infection). Cell type and time point are not known.

There are a few counts of this clonotype. This chain links TRBV28 with TRBJ2-7, with TRBD1 identical over 10 bases. V lost 4 bases and J lost 1; bases outside the gene matches: 7. The CDR3 is made up of 16 amino acids. Per the germline V gene, CDR1 is MDHEN and CDR2 is SYDVKM. This chain's CDR3 is CASSSPRDRGSYEQYV. DNA for the CDR3: TGTGCCAGCAGTTCCCCTAGGGACAGGGGATCCTACGAGCAGTACGTC.

This chain uses TRBV3-1 with TRBJ1-1; 11 bases agree with TRBD1. The germline V gene has CDR1 LGHDT and CDR2 YNNKEL (reference sequence). V was clipped by 6 bases and J by 4 bases; unmatched bases: 7. This CDR3 region has 15 residues. The chain's CDR3 is CASRTSGTGGTEAFF. The CDR3, as DNA: TGTGCCAGCAGGACCTCCGGGACAGGGGGCACTGAAGCTTTCTTT. Together with reference TRBV3-1 and TRBJ1-1, the CDR3 gives the full variable domain: DTAVSQTPKYLVTQMGNDKSIKCEQNLGHDTMYWYKQDSKKFLKIMFSYNNKELIINETVPNRFSPKSPDKAHLNLHINSLELGDSAVYFCASRTSGTGGTEAFFGQGTRLTVV.

This chain links TRBV28 with TRBJ1-6; D might be TRBD1 (5 bases). The V and J ends lost 4 bases and 9 bases respectively, with 13 bases between them. CDR3 length: 14 residues. Germline CDR1 is MDHEN and CDR2 is SYDVKM. Here the CDR3 DNA reads TGTGCCAGCAGTTCGACTATCCAGGGTTCACCCCTCCACTTT. This sequence encodes CASSSTIQGSPLHF.